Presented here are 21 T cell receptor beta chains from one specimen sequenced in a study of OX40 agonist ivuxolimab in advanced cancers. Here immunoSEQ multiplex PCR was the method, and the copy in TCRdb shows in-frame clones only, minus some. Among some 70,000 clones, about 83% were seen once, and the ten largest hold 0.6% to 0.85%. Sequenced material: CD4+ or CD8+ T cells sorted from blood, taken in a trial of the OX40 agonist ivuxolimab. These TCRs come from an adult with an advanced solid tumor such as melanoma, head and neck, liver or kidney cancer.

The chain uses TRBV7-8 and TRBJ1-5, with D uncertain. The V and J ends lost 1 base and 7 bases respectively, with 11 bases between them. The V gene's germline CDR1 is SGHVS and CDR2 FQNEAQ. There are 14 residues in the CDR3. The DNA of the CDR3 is TGTGCCAGCAGCTTAGTTGGAGGGAACCAGCCCCAGCATTTT. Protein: CASSLVGGNQPQHF.

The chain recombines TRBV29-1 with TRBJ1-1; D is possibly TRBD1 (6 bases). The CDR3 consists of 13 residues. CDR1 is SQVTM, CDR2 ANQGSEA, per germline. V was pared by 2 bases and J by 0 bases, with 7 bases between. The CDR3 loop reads CSVETGLNTEAFF. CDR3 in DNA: TGCAGCGTTGAAACAGGGCTGAACACTGAAGCTTTCTTT.

The DNA of the CDR3 is TGTGCCAGCAGCGCGAGGACTAGCGGTTACGGTGAGCAGTTCTTC. Amino acids: CASSARTSGYGEQFF. The chain couples TRBV5-5 to TRBJ2-1, with 10 bases that match TRBD2. J lost 9 bases, V lost 4 bases, and 10 bases had no gene match. CDR1 and CDR2 from the germline V gene are SGHKS and YYEKEE (reference sequence). This CDR3 contains 15 residues.

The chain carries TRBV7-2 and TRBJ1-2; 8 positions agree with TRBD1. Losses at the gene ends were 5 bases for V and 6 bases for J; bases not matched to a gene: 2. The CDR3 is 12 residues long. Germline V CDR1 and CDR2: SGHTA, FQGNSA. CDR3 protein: CASSQTGDGYTF. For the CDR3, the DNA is TGTGCCAGCAGCCAGACAGGGGATGGCTACACCTTC.

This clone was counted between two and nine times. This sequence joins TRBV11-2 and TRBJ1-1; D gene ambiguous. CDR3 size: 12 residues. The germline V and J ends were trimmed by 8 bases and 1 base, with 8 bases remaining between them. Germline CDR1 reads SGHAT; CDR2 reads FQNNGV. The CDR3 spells CASVLRNTEAFF. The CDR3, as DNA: TGTGCCAGCGTTTTGAGGAACACTGAAGCTTTCTTT.

Written as DNA, the CDR3 is TGTGCCAGTAGTACGGAGTGGGGACAGCCTGAAGCTTTCTTT. It encodes CASSTEWGQPEAFF. The V call is TRBV19, the J call TRBJ1-1; 7 nucleotides agree with TRBD1. There are 14 residues in the CDR3. The trim removed 4 bases at V and 6 bases at J, leaving 8 bases unmatched. The germline gives CDR1 LNHDA, CDR2 SQIVND (reference sequence).

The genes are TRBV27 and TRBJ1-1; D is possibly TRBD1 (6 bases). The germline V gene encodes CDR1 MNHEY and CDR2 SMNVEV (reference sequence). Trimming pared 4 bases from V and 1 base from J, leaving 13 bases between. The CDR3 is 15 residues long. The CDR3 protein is CASSSPGQANTEAFF. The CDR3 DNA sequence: TGTGCCAGCAGTTCCCCGGGACAAGCGAACACTGAAGCTTTCTTT.

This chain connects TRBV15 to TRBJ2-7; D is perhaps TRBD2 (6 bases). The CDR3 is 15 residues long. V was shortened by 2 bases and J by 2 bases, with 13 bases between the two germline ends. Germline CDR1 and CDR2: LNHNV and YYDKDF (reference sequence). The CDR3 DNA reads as TGTGCCACCAGCAGACCGGAGGGCAGGGCCTACGAGCAGTACTTC. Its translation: CATSRPEGRAYEQYF.

CDR3 sequence: CASSLRGTEAFF. For the CDR3, the DNA is TGTGCCAGCAGCTTACGGGGGACTGAAGCTTTCTTT. The rearrangement links TRBV7-9 to TRBJ1-1, with a tentative D call TRBD1 (5 bases). V dropped 2 bases and J dropped 5 bases, with 6 bases sitting between them. The germline V gene encodes CDR1 SEHNR and CDR2 FQNEAQ (reference sequence). The CDR3 is 12 amino acids.

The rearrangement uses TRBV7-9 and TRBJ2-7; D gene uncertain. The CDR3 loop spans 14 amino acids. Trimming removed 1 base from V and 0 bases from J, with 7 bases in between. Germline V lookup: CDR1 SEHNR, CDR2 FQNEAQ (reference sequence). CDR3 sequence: CASSLGLSSYEQYF. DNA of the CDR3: TGTGCCAGCAGCTTAGGACTGAGCTCCTACGAGCAGTACTTC.

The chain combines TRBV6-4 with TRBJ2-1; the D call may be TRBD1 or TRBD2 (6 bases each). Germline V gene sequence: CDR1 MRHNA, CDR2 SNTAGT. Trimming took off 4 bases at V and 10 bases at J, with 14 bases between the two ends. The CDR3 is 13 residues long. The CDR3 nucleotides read TGTGCCAGCAGTGGTATCGGAGGGGGAGAGCAGTTCTTC. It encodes CASSGIGGGEQFF.

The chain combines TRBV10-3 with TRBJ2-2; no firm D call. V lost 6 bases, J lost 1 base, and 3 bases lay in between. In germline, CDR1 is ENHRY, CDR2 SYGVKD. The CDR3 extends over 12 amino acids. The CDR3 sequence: CAIRQNTGELFF. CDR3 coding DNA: TGTGCCATCAGACAGAACACCGGGGAGCTGTTTTTT.

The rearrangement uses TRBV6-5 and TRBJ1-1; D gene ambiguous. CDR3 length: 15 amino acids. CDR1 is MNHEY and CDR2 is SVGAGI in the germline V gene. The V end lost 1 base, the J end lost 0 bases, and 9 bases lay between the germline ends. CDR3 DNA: TGTGCCAGCAGTTACTTCGCAGAGATGAACACTGAAGCTTTCTTT. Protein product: CASSYFAEMNTEAFF.

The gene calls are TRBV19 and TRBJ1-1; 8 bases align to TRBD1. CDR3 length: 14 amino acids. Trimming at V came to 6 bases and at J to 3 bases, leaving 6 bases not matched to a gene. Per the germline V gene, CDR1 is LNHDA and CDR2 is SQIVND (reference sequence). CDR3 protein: CASSYLQGDTEAFF. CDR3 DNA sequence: TGTGCCAGTAGCTATCTACAGGGGGACACTGAAGCTTTCTTT.

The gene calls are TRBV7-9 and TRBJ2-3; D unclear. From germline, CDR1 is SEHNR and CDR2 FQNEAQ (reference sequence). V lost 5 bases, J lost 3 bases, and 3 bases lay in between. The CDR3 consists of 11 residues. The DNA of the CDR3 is TGTGCCAGCAGCCAAACAGATACGCAGTATTTT. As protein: CASSQTDTQYF.

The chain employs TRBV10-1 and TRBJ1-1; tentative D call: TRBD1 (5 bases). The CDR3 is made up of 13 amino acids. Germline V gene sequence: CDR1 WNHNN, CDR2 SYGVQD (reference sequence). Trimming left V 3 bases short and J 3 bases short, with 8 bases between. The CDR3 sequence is CASSEEGYTEAFF. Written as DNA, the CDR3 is TGCGCCAGCAGTGAAGAGGGGTACACTGAAGCTTTCTTT.

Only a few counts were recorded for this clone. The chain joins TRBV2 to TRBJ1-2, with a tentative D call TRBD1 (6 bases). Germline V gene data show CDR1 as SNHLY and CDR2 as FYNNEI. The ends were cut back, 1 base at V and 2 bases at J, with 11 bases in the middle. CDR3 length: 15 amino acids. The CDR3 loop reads CASSEDSGGNYGYTF. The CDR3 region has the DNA TGTGCCAGCAGTGAAGATAGCGGGGGCAACTATGGCTACACCTTC.

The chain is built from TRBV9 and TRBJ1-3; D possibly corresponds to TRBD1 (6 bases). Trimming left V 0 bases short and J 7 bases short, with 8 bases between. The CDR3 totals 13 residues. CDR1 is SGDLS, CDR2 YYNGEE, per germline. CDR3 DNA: TGTGCCAGCAGCGTAGAGAGGGGGAACACCATATATTTT. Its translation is CASSVERGNTIYF. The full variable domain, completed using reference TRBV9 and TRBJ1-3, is DSGVTQTPKHLITATGQRVTLRCSPRSGDLSVYWYQQSLDQGLQFLIQYYNGEERAKGNILERFSAQQFPDLHSELNLSSLELGDSALYFCASSVERGNTIYFGEGSWLTVV.

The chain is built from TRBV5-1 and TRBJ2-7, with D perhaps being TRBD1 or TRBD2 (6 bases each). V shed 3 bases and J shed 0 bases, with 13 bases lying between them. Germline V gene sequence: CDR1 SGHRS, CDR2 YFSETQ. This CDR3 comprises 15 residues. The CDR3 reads CASSSGRGGSYEQYF. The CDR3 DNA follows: TGCGCCAGCAGCTCCGGCAGGGGAGGCTCCTACGAGCAGTACTTC. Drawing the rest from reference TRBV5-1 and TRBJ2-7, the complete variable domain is KAGVTQTPRYLIKTRGQQVTLSCSPISGHRSVSWYQQTPGQGLQFLFEYFSETQRNKGNFPGRFSGRQFSNSRSEMNVSTLELGDSALYLCASSSGRGGSYEQYFGPGTRLTVT.

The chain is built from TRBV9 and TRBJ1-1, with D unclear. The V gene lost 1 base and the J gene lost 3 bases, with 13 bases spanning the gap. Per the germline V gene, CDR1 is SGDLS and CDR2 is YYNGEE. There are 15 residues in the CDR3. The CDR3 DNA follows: TGTGCCAGCAGCGTATTGCCGGGCCCGGACACTGAAGCTTTCTTT. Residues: CASSVLPGPDTEAFF. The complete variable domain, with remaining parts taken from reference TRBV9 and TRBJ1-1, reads DSGVTQTPKHLITATGQRVTLRCSPRSGDLSVYWYQQSLDQGLQFLIQYYNGEERAKGNILERFSAQQFPDLHSELNLSSLELGDSALYFCASSVLPGPDTEAFFGQGTRLTVV.

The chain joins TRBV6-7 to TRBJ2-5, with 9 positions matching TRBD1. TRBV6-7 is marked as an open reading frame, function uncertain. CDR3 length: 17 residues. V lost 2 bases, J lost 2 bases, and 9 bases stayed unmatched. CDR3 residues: CASSYGQGWGIQETQYF. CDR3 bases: TGTGCCAGCAGTTACGGACAGGGGTGGGGGATACAAGAGACCCAGTACTTC.